A selection of T cell receptor beta chains follows, all from one sample in a study of T-cell memory formation after mild COVID-19. In TCRdb, the 5' RACE reads were re-called with MiXCR into one record per CDR3 protein. The sample has around 410,000 distinct CDR3 sequences; about a quarter are singletons. Sequencing used PBMCs or a T cell subset sorted from them (not recorded which). The origin of the receptors is an adult woman who had mild COVID-19 (a few samples of this study predate the infection). Cell type and time point are not known. CDR3s include the opening cysteine and the closing phenylalanine or tryptophan. The D gene is left open where the match is weak. Clone size appears in some rows only: once, few, many, or a class for an expanded clone.

v_gene: TRBV20-1; j_gene: TRBJ2-1; d_gene: TRBD2; abundance: .; CDR3aa: CSARDRGGSSYNEQFF; CDR3nt: TGCAGTGCTAGAGATCGCGGCGGGAGCTCCTACAATGAGCAGTTCTTC
v_gene: TRBV20-1; j_gene: TRBJ1-3; d_gene: .; abundance: few; CDR3aa: CSARAPGGSGNTIYF; CDR3nt: TGCAGTGCTAGAGCCCCGGGGGGGAGTGGAAACACCATATATTTT
v_gene: TRBV29-1; j_gene: TRBJ2-5; d_gene: .; abundance: .; CDR3aa: CSVEGQGGETQYF; CDR3nt: TGCAGCGTTGAAGGCCAGGGGGGAGAGACCCAGTACTTC
v_gene: TRBV5-1; j_gene: TRBJ1-2; d_gene: .; abundance: few; CDR3aa: CASSLDTIPVYGYTF; CDR3nt: TGCGCCAGCAGCTTAGACACCATCCCCGTCTATGGCTACACCTTC
v_gene: TRBV24-1; j_gene: TRBJ2-1; d_gene: TRBD2; abundance: .; CDR3aa: CATSDSGTSGRPEQFF; CDR3nt: TGTGCCACCAGTGATAGCGGGACTAGCGGGAGGCCTGAGCAGTTCTTC
v_gene: TRBV12-3/TRBV12-4; j_gene: TRBJ1-1; d_gene: .; abundance: few; CDR3aa: CASSLVAGDTEAFF; CDR3nt: TGTGCCAGCAGTTTAGTAGCAGGGGACACTGAAGCTTTCTTT
v_gene: TRBV7-8; j_gene: TRBJ2-1; d_gene: TRBD2; abundance: .; CDR3aa: CASSLVVSGGLYNEQFF; CDR3nt: TGTGCCAGCAGCTTAGTGGTTAGCGGGGGGCTCTACAATGAGCAGTTCTTC
v_gene: TRBV5-1; j_gene: TRBJ2-3; d_gene: TRBD1; abundance: .; CDR3aa: CASSLVYRGTDTQYF; CDR3nt: TGCGCCAGCAGCTTGGTATACAGGGGAACAGATACGCAGTATTTT
v_gene: TRBV27; j_gene: TRBJ1-4; d_gene: .; abundance: .; CDR3aa: CASRGVGVGEKLFF; CDR3nt: TGTGCCAGCAGAGGAGTGGGGGTGGGGGAAAAACTGTTTTTT
v_gene: TRBV4-2; j_gene: TRBJ2-7; d_gene: .; abundance: .; CDR3aa: CASSQAKGVVEQYF; CDR3nt: TGTGCCAGCAGCCAAGCGAAAGGGGTGGTCGAGCAGTACTTC
v_gene: TRBV20-1; j_gene: TRBJ2-1; d_gene: .; abundance: once; CDR3aa: CSARPPGIYNEQFF; CDR3nt: TGCAGTGCTAGACCCCCGGGCATCTACAATGAGCAGTTCTTC
v_gene: TRBV29-1; j_gene: TRBJ2-1; d_gene: .; abundance: few; CDR3aa: CSVEDHAESSYNEQFF; CDR3nt: TGCAGCGTTGAAGATCACGCGGAAAGCTCCTACAATGAGCAGTTCTTC
v_gene: TRBV7-9; j_gene: TRBJ2-5; d_gene: TRBD2; abundance: .; CDR3aa: CASSFASGAYQETQYF; CDR3nt: TGTGCCAGCAGCTTTGCTAGCGGGGCGTACCAAGAGACCCAGTACTTC
v_gene: TRBV12-3/TRBV12-4; j_gene: TRBJ1-1; d_gene: .; abundance: .; CDR3aa: CASSLKGVEAFF; CDR3nt: TGTGCCAGCAGTTTAAAGGGGGTTGAAGCTTTCTTT
v_gene: TRBV7-7; j_gene: TRBJ2-1; d_gene: .; abundance: .; CDR3aa: CASSLGSTEGYEQFF; CDR3nt: TGTGCCAGCAGCTTAGGTAGTACAGAGGGGTATGAGCAGTTCTTC
v_gene: TRBV30; j_gene: TRBJ1-1; d_gene: .; abundance: .; CDR3aa: CAWSRAGNTEAFF; CDR3nt: TGTGCCTGGAGTAGGGCAGGCAACACTGAAGCTTTCTTT
v_gene: TRBV11-2; j_gene: TRBJ2-7; d_gene: TRBD2; abundance: .; CDR3aa: CASSSLGTLGLAGGPGPSEQYF; CDR3nt: TGTGCCAGCAGCTCCCTCGGCACCCTCGGCCTAGCGGGAGGGCCAGGGCCCTCCGAGCAGTACTTC
v_gene: TRBV12-3/TRBV12-4; j_gene: TRBJ2-3; d_gene: TRBD2; abundance: few; CDR3aa: CASRPTTGLAGADTQYF; CDR3nt: TGTGCCAGCAGGCCCACGACCGGACTAGCGGGAGCAGATACGCAGTATTTT
v_gene: TRBV7-8; j_gene: TRBJ2-3; d_gene: TRBD2; abundance: .; CDR3aa: CASSFPSGRRGITDTQYF; CDR3nt: TGTGCCAGCAGCTTCCCTAGCGGGAGGAGGGGGATCACAGATACGCAGTATTTT
v_gene: TRBV5-8; j_gene: TRBJ2-5; d_gene: TRBD2; abundance: .; CDR3aa: CASSFLGSGGARETQYF; CDR3nt: TGTGCCAGCAGCTTCTTGGGAAGCGGGGGGGCCAGAGAGACCCAGTACTTC
v_gene: TRBV5-1; j_gene: TRBJ2-2; d_gene: .; abundance: few; CDR3aa: CASRVEPSLTGELFF; CDR3nt: TGCGCCAGCCGGGTGGAGCCTTCCCTCACCGGGGAGCTGTTTTTT
v_gene: TRBV15; j_gene: TRBJ2-7; d_gene: .; abundance: .; CDR3aa: CATSRNVADRPYEQYF; CDR3nt: TGTGCCACCAGCAGAAATGTCGCGGACCGACCTTACGAGCAGTACTTC
v_gene: TRBV12-3/TRBV12-4; j_gene: TRBJ2-7; d_gene: .; abundance: few; CDR3aa: CASSLIELKREQYF; CDR3nt: TGTGCCAGCAGTTTAATCGAACTGAAGCGCGAGCAGTACTTC
v_gene: TRBV27; j_gene: TRBJ2-7; d_gene: TRBD1; abundance: .; CDR3aa: CASSFSDRGLSYEQYF; CDR3nt: TGTGCCAGCAGTTTCTCGGACAGGGGACTCTCCTACGAGCAGTACTTC
v_gene: TRBV20-1; j_gene: TRBJ1-1; d_gene: .; abundance: few; CDR3aa: CSARVTPRDTEAFF; CDR3nt: TGCAGTGCTAGAGTAACCCCCCGGGACACTGAAGCTTTCTTT
v_gene: TRBV6-2/TRBV6-3; j_gene: TRBJ2-2; d_gene: TRBD2; abundance: few; CDR3aa: CASTAPGTRTGELFF; CDR3nt: TGTGCCAGCACCGCTCCCGGGACTAGAACCGGGGAGCTGTTTTTT
v_gene: TRBV7-8; j_gene: TRBJ2-5; d_gene: .; abundance: few; CDR3aa: CASSRFRPIGQETQYF; CDR3nt: TGTGCCAGCAGCCGCTTTAGGCCGATAGGACAAGAGACCCAGTACTTC
v_gene: TRBV6-5; j_gene: TRBJ2-1; d_gene: .; abundance: .; CDR3aa: CASSYGGNEQFF; CDR3nt: TGTGCCAGCAGTTACGGGGGGAATGAGCAGTTCTTC
v_gene: TRBV20-1; j_gene: TRBJ1-6; d_gene: TRBD1; abundance: .; CDR3aa: CSALQGGAYNSPLHF; CDR3nt: TGCAGTGCCCTACAGGGGGGGGCCTATAATTCACCCCTCCACTTT
v_gene: TRBV6-1; j_gene: TRBJ1-3; d_gene: .; abundance: .; CDR3aa: CASRNSAGDISSGNTIYF; CDR3nt: TGTGCCAGCAGGAATTCCGCGGGAGACATCAGCTCTGGAAACACCATATATTTT
v_gene: TRBV7-9; j_gene: TRBJ2-7; d_gene: .; abundance: few; CDR3aa: CASSLASGTPYEQYF; CDR3nt: TGTGCCAGCAGCCTCGCCTCCGGGACCCCCTACGAGCAGTACTTC
v_gene: TRBV6-6; j_gene: TRBJ2-3; d_gene: .; abundance: .; CDR3aa: CASSAGWSTDTQYF; CDR3nt: TGTGCCAGCAGCGCGGGGTGGAGTACAGATACGCAGTATTTT
v_gene: TRBV3-1; j_gene: TRBJ1-2; d_gene: .; abundance: .; CDR3aa: CASSQDGNGYTF; CDR3nt: TGTGCCAGCAGCCAAGATGGGAATGGCTACACCTTC
v_gene: TRBV6-6; j_gene: TRBJ2-1; d_gene: TRBD2; abundance: .; CDR3aa: CASSYRLAGNEQFF; CDR3nt: TGTGCCAGCAGTTATCGGCTAGCGGGGAATGAGCAGTTCTTC
v_gene: TRBV5-1; j_gene: TRBJ2-4; d_gene: .; abundance: .; CDR3aa: CASSLFGGESKNIQYF; CDR3nt: TGCGCCAGCAGCTTATTTGGGGGAGAAAGCAAAAACATTCAGTACTTC
v_gene: TRBV19; j_gene: TRBJ2-7; d_gene: TRBD1; abundance: .; CDR3aa: CASSIGQGASLEQYF; CDR3nt: TGTGCCAGTAGTATAGGGCAGGGGGCCTCCTTGGAGCAGTACTTC
v_gene: TRBV6-6; j_gene: TRBJ1-1; d_gene: TRBD1; abundance: .; CDR3aa: CASSYPVTGGNTEAFF; CDR3nt: TGTGCCAGCAGTTACCCAGTGACAGGGGGGAACACTGAAGCTTTCTTT
v_gene: TRBV6-5; j_gene: TRBJ2-6; d_gene: .; abundance: few; CDR3aa: CASSYSGATGANVLTF; CDR3nt: TGTGCCAGCAGTTACTCGGGCGCGACTGGGGCCAACGTCCTGACTTTC
v_gene: TRBV19; j_gene: TRBJ2-7; d_gene: TRBD2; abundance: few; CDR3aa: CASRQLAGGGEQYF; CDR3nt: TGTGCCAGTAGGCAGCTAGCGGGAGGCGGAGAGCAGTACTTC
v_gene: TRBV7-6; j_gene: TRBJ2-1; d_gene: TRBD2; abundance: few; CDR3aa: CASSLEVAGVYEQFF; CDR3nt: TGTGCCAGCAGCTTAGAGGTAGCGGGAGTGTATGAGCAGTTCTTC
v_gene: TRBV7-9; j_gene: TRBJ2-1; d_gene: TRBD2; abundance: few; CDR3aa: CASSLRTSGENEQFF; CDR3nt: TGTGCCAGCAGCTTAAGGACTAGCGGGGAAAATGAGCAGTTCTTC